This TCR beta chain appears in the sequencing data of a study of T-cell reconstitution after alpha-beta-depleted transplantation in children (dated by TCRdb to 2016 to 2017). For the wider study: Using TCR repertoire profiling, the study followed T-cell immune reconstitution in a quantitative way in children after TCRalphabeta/CD19-depleted allogeneic hematopoietic cell transplantation.

In light of the paper, this sample's treatment or condition label describes: allogeneic hematopoietic cell transplantation with graft depleted of TCRalphabeta T cells and CD19 B cells. TCRalphabeta/CD19-depleted allogeneic hematopoietic cell grafts were given to the transplant recipients, all of whom were children. Library preparation was by PCR. Sequencing instrument: Illumina HiSeq 2500. TCR libraries were prepared with molecular barcoding, using unique molecular identifiers to normalize TCRbeta repertoire quantification. TCRdb reanalyzed the raw reads on its own, using fastp at Q25 for trimming and MiXCR for clone calling, and kept in-frame beta chains. Each CDR3 protein gets just one entry, which takes the most common genes and DNA from the rows behind it. This sample lists hundreds of thousands of distinct CDR3 sequences; around 17% were detected once. Around 5% of the sample rests with the top ten.

About this clonotype itself: Its antigen is still unknown. Base-call qualities are not available, and no considerably larger clone is one nucleotide away.

Including cysteine and phenylalanine, the CDR3 has 13 amino acids. Only CDR3 DNA remains: 39 bases, in frame from the first base. V is cut back by 6 bases and J by 5 bases, with 6 bases in the junction unmatched. CDR1 and CDR2 are drawn from the germline V gene (reference sequence): DFQATT, SNEGSKA. The full study reports these points: In some patients, high TCRbeta diversity at day 60 was attributed to recipient T cells and intrathymic progenitors that had survived conditioning. Over the following months the frequencies of hyperexpanded clones went down, and after one year T-cell counts and TCRbeta diversity were mostly credited to newly produced T cells. The apparently early alphabetaT-cell count recovery about two months after transplant was reportedly dependent on only several hundred rapidly expanded clones derived from non-depleted graft cells.

This clonotype originated in a male patient between 10 and 17 years old who had a stem cell transplant for acute lymphoblastic leukemia, so the T cells may come from the graft donor. The sequence links TRBV20-1 to TRBJ2-1; 8 bases in the junction line up with TRBD2. The material was PBMCs, mostly from graft donor cells, obtained 360 days after TCRalphabeta/CD19-depleted stem cell transplant. The sequence in DNA is TGCAGTGCCCGCAGCGGGAGCCACAATGAGCAGTTCTTC. Its protein product is CSARSGSHNEQFF.